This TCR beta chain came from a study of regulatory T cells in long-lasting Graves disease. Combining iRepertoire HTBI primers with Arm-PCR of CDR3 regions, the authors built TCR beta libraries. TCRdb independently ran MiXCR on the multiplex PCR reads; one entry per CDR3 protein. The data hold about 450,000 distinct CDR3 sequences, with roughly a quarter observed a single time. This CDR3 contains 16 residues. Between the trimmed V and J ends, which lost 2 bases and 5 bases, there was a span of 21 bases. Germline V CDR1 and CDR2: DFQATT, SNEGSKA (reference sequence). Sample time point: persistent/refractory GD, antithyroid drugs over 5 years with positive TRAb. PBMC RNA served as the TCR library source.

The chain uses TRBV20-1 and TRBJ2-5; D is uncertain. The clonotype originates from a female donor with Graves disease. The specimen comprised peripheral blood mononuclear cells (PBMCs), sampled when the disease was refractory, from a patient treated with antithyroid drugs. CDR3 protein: CSARIPLEATGETQYF. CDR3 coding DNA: TGCAGTGCTAGAATCCCCCTTGAAGCAACTGGGGAGACCCAGTACTTC.